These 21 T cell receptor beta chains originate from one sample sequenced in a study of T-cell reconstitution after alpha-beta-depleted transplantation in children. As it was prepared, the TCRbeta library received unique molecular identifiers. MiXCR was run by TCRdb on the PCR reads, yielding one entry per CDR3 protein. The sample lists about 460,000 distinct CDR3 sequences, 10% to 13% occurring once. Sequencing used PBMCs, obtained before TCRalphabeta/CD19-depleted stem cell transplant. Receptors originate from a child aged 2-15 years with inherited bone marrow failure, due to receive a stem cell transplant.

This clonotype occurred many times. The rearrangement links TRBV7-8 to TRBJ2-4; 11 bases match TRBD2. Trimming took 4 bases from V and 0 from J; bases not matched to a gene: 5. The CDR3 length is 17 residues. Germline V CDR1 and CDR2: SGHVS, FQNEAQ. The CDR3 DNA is TGTGCCAGCAGCTCCACCGGACTAGCGGGAGCCAAAAACATTCAGTACTTC. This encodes CASSSTGLAGAKNIQYF.

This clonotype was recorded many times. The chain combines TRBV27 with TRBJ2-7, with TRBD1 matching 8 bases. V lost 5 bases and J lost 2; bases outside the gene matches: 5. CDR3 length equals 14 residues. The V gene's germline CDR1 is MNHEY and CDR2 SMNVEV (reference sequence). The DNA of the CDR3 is TGTGCCAGCAGTGGACTCAGGGGGCCCTACGAGCAGTACTTC. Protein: CASSGLRGPYEQYF.

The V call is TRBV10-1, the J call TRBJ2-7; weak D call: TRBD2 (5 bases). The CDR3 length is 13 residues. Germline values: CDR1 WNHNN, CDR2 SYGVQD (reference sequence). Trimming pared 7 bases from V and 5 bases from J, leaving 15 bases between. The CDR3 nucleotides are TGCGCCAGCACCCCTCCCCAGAGGGACGAGCAGTACTTC. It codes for CASTPPQRDEQYF.

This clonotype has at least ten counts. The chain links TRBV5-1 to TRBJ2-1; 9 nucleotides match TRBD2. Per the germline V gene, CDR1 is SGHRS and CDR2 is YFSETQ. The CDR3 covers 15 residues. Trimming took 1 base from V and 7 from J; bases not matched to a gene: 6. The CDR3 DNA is TGCGCCAGCAGCTTGCTCGCGGGAGGGAGGAATGAGCAGTTCTTC. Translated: CASSLLAGGRNEQFF.

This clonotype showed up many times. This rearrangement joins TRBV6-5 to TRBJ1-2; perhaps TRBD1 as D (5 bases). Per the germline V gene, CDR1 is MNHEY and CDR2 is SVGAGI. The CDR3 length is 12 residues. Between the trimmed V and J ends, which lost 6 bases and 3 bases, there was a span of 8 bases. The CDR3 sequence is CASSPRDYGYTF. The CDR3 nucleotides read TGTGCCAGCAGCCCCAGGGACTATGGCTACACCTTC.

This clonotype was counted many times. CDR3 DNA: TGCGCCAGCAGCCAAGTATTCTCGATGGGACTAGCGGTCTCCTACGAGCAGTACTTC. It codes for CASSQVFSMGLAVSYEQYF. The rearrangement joins TRBV4-3 to TRBJ2-7, with TRBD2 identical over 11 bases. The J segment lost 0 bases and the V segment lost 1 base, leaving 11 bases of the junction unmatched. CDR1 LGHNA and CDR2 YSLEER come from the germline V gene. The CDR3 has 19 residues.

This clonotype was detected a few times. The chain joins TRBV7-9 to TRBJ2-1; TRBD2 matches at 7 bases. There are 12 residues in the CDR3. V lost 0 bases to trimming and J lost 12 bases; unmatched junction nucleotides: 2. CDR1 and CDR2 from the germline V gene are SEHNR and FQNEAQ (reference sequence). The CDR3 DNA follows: TGTGCCAGCAGCTTAGCGGGGGGGACGCAGTTCTTC. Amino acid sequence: CASSLAGGTQFF.

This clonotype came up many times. The CDR3 region has the DNA TGTGCCAGCAGAGTTCGATTAGGGAACACCGGGGAGCTGTTTTTT. It encodes CASRVRLGNTGELFF. This rearrangement joins TRBV28 to TRBJ2-2; D remains unclear. Trimming took 6 bases from V and 1 from J, leaving 12 bases between them. Germline lookup yields CDR1 MDHEN and CDR2 SYDVKM. The CDR3 sequence is 15 residues long.

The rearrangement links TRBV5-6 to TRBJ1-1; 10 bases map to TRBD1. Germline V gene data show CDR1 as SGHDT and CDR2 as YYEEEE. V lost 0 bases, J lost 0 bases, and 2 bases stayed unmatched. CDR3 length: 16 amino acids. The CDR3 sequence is CASSLGTGGLNTEAFF. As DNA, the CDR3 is TGTGCCAGCAGCTTGGGGACAGGGGGTTTGAACACTGAAGCTTTCTTT.

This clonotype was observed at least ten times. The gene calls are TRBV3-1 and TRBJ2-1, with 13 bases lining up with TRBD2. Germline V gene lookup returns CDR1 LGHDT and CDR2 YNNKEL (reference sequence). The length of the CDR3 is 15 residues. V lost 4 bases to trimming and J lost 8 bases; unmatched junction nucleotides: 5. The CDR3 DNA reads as TGTGCCAGCAGCCCCGGACTAGCGGGAGACCATGAGCAGTTCTTC. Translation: CASSPGLAGDHEQFF.

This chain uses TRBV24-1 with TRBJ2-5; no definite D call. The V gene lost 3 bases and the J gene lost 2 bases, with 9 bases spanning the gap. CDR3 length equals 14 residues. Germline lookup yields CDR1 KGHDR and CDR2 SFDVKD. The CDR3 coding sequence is TGTGCCACCAGTGATCCCCTAGGGCAAGAGACCCAGTACTTC. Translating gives CATSDPLGQETQYF.

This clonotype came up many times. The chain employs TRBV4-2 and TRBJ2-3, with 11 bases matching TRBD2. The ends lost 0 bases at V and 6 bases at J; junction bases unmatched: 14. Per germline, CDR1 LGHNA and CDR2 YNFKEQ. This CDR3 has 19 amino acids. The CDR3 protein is CASSQDEGTSGPGDDTQYF. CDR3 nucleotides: TGTGCCAGCAGCCAAGATGAAGGGACTAGCGGCCCTGGGGATGATACGCAGTATTTT.

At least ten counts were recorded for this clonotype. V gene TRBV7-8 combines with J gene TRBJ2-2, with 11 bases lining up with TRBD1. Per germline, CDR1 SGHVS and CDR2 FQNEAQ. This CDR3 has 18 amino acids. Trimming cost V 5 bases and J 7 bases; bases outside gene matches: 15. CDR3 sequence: CASSSSPGTGGVNGELFF. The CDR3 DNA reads TGTGCCAGCAGCAGCTCCCCCGGGACAGGGGGGGTGAACGGGGAGCTGTTTTTT.

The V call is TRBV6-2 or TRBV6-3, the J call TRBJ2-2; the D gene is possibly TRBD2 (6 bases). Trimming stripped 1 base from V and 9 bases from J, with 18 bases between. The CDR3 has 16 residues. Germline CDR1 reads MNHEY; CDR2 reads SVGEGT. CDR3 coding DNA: TGTGCCAGCAGTTACTGGGCAGGGAGGAGCTACCGGGAGCTGTTTTTT. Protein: CASSYWAGRSYRELFF.

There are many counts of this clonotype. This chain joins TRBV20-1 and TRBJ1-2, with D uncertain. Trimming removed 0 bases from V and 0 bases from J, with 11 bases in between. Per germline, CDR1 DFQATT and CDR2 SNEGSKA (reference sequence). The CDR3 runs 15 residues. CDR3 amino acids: CSARDLAATNYGYTF. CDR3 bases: TGCAGTGCTAGAGATCTGGCAGCCACTAACTATGGCTACACCTTC.

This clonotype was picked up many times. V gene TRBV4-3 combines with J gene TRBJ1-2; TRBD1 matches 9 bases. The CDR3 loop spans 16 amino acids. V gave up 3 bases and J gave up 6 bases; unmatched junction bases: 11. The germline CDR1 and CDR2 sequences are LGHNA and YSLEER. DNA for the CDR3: TGCGCCAGCAGCCAGGAACGGTGGACAGGGGCCCATGGCTACACCTTC. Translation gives CASSQERWTGAHGYTF.

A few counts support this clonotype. CDR3 in amino acids: CASSLGDRPWEQYF. The CDR3 coding sequence is TGTGCCAGCAGCTTAGGGGACAGGCCATGGGAGCAGTACTTC. The chain links TRBV5-5 to TRBJ2-7, with 8 bases matching TRBD1. CDR1 is SGHKS and CDR2 is YYEKEE in the germline V gene (reference sequence). The J segment lost 7 bases and the V segment lost 2 bases, leaving 8 bases of the junction unmatched. This CDR3 has 14 amino acids.

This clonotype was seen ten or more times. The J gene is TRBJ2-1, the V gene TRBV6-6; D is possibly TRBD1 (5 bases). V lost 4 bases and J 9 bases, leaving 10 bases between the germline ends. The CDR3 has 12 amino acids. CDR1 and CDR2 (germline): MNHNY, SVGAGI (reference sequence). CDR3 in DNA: TGTGCCAGCAGTTTCGTAGGGGCTGAGCAGTTCTTC. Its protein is CASSFVGAEQFF.

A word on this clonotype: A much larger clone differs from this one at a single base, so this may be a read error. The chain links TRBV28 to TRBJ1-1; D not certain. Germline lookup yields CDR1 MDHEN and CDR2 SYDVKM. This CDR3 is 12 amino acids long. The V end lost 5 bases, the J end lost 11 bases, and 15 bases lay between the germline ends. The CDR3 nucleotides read TGTGCCAGCAGTCCTCCTACAGTAGTTGCTTTCTTT. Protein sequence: CASSPPTVVAFF.

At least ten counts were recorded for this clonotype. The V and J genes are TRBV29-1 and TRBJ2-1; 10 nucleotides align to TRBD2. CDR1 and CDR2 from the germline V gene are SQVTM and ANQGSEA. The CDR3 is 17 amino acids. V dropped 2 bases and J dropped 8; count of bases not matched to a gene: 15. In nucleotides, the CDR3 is TGCAGCGTTGAAAGATGGACGGGACTAGCGTCCGCAGATGAGCAGTTCTTC. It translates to CSVERWTGLASADEQFF.

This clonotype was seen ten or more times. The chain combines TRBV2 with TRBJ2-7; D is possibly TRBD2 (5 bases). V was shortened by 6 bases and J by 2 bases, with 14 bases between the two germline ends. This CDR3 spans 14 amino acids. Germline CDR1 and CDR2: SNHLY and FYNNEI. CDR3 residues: CASSAQRSAYEQYF. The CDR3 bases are TGTGCCAGCAGCGCGCAGCGGTCGGCCTACGAGCAGTACTTC.